This TCR beta chain was observed in a study of cytomegalovirus exposure and HLA in healthy donors (dated by TCRdb to about 2017). Regarding the research as a whole: An earlier analysis of 587 of the donors reported 276 Gb of sequence data and approximately 110 million unique TCR beta sequences from about 179 million T cells. Typing coverage differed by locus: A, B, C, DRB1 and DQB1 were typed in roughly 620-630 donors, DQA1 in about 500, DPA1 in 600 to 610, and DPB1 in about 450. The study profiled the T cell repertoires of approximately 700 subjects by immunosequencing and related them to cytomegalovirus serostatus. High-throughput TCR immunosequencing, statistical association of individual TCRs with disease status, and machine learning were combined to predict cytomegalovirus infection status. The study aimed to test whether cataloging public T cell receptors could reveal signatures of past pathogen exposure. Rather than using new phenotypic data, the later analysis identified candidate immune exposures from TCR beta sequences and from how often those sequences occurred across donors. In a later genetic analysis, genome-wide SNP genotypes for about 55% of the roughly 700 donors were used, and that subset was treated as a discovery cohort. Several DR-DQ haplotypes were handled as single units for association and clustering because linkage in the cohort was strong. On average, around 230,000 unique TCR beta nucleotide sequences were sequenced per donor among about 400 genotyped donors of the cohort, with roughly 18% of those sequences being non-productive. To study patterns of TCR occurrence, a later analysis re-analyzed previously published TCR beta repertoires from 666 donors and added high-resolution HLA genotyping. In addition to the first cohort of approximately 670 subjects, a separate validation cohort of some 120 different subjects was used. Donor age, sex, ethnicity and CMV serostatus were compiled together with the repertoire data. An earlier analysis of 587 of the donors applied high-throughput TCR beta sequencing to assess whether each TCR beta V gene segment acted as functional or pseudogenic. Of the approximately 370 genotyped donors, more than 75% were placed in the genetic ancestry cluster associated with self-reported Caucasian donors. Class I and class II HLA loci were covered by the typing at four-digit resolution. Every repertoire in the discovery cohort had been generated on one and the same sequencing platform. Roughly 300 gigabases of sequencing data and tens of millions of unique TCR sequences were included in an early release covering about 700 HLA-typed donors.

Libraries were prepared through the immunoSEQ multiplex PCR assay. The multiplex PCR relied on a mix of 60 forward primers for TCR Vbeta segments and 13 reverse primers for TCR Jbeta segments. A multiplex PCR assay on genomic DNA amplified the CDR3 region of rearranged TCR beta genes. The amplified TCR beta libraries were sequenced on the Illumina HiSeq System as 87-base-pair reads. In the original analysis: Across the 500 to 850 repertoires, a later analysis counted tens of millions of unique TCR beta chains, roughly 11 million of which were shared by at least two donors. Raw reads were error-corrected and collapsed into unique sequences with a nearest-neighbor algorithm that merged closely related sequences to remove PCR and sequencing errors. To assign V, D and J gene segments, CDR3 sequences were aligned to IMGT reference sequences. For a sequence to be retained, a match of at least six nucleotides was required to both a V gene segment and a J gene segment. Rearrangements were classified as productive when the CDR3 lacked stop codons and remained in frame with V and J, and all other rearrangements were classified as non-productive. CDR3 was defined according to IMGT convention as the region running from the second conserved V-encoded cysteine to the conserved J-encoded phenylalanine. Sequences without an unambiguous match to a single V gene segment were excluded from the earlier analysis of 450 to 650 of the donors. In an earlier analysis of 500 to 750 of the donors, V segments were called functional above 56.7% productive rearrangements and were called segregating when the between-donor standard deviation exceeded 5%. A statistical classification framework was built for diagnosing cytomegalovirus status from the catalog of TCR beta chain sequences. In a later analysis, V and J genes were assigned by comparing TCR nucleotide sequences against IMGT/GENE-DB human TR gene sequences. The TCRdist pipeline was used in a later analysis to assign CDR3 sequences and most-parsimonious VDJ recombination scenarios. In a later analysis, each TCR beta chain was defined by its CDR3 amino acid sequence together with its V-gene family, and reads lacking a unique V-gene family were excluded. As a way to deal with suspected cross-contamination and a sequencing artifact, a later analysis dropped hundreds of nucleotide sequences that were highly shared and had low generation probability. In a later analysis, a clonal expansion index was calculated for each public chain from normalized within-repertoire ranks of inferred template counts. In a later analysis, generation probabilities were computed with a VDJ recombination model fitted to out-of-frame rearrangements, and the resulting probabilities were checked against IGoR. In a later analysis, hypergeometric tests were used to score TCR-TCR, TCR-HLA and TCR-CMV co-occurrence, with a repertoire-size bias correction applied to TCR pairs. In a later analysis, false discovery rates were estimated by permuting HLA or CMV assignments 20 times. In a later analysis, co-occurring TCRs were grouped using DBSCAN, and TCRdist sequence similarity was added for clustering within HLA-allele-positive subsets. For co-occurrence clustering, repertoires with fewer than 30,000 or more than 120,000 public chains were excluded, along with 4 to 6 repertoires with anomalous nucleotide sharing. The immuneACCESS repertoire file appears here via TCRdb, limited to in-frame rearrangements. These files lack a portion of the clones; in checked studies, under half of the deficit traces to unresolved V genes, and the cause of the others is not known. That table is the source of V, J and clone size, and D and trimming were worked out from the DNA. The sample table contains 95,000 to 100,000 clones; only one count was recorded for 76% of them. Of the sample, approximately 4% falls within the top ten clones.

The study at large found these results: In a later analysis, several top co-occurrence clusters were reported to appear linked to parvovirus B19, influenza, CMV and Epstein-Barr virus. The classifier was reported to diagnose cytomegalovirus status with high specificity and sensitivity in both the original and validation cohorts. In an earlier analysis of approximately 590 of the donors, most TCR beta V segments were observed in productive rearrangements about 87% or about 30% of the time, broadly matching IMGT annotations. According to a later analysis, TCR association rates differed among HLA loci, with DRB1 alleles showing the most associated TCRs and HLA-C alleles showing the fewest. Correlated functional status among segregating V segments might be attributable to linkage disequilibrium, but an unknown experimental factor could not be ruled out. The study gave a list of under 200 TCR beta chains associated with cytomegalovirus. Some IMGT-functional V segments, including TRBV6-2 and TRBV6-3, could not be distinguished by the 87-base-pair reads and were therefore excluded. Because HLA typing was missing for some donors at each locus, association tests included only the typed subset. In a later analysis, 16,951 TCR beta sequences were associated with specific HLA alleles at a false discovery rate of 0.05. Roughly uniform sequencing depth across donors was assumed in presence/absence analyses, although this assumption may not hold. A later genetic analysis reported fewer N-insertions in productive TCRs among donors in an Asian-associated ancestry cluster than the roughly 620-donor mean. In a later genetic analysis, a missense DCLRE1C variant was associated with V-gene and J-gene trimming of TCR beta chains, and the association was replicated in an independent cohort. Most TCR sequences were seen in very few donors, while some public TCRs were found in many individuals. A cluster of highly shared sequence variants was judged likely to represent a technical artifact of the sequencing pipeline. Three of the identified cytomegalovirus-associated TCR beta chains were confirmed in vitro to be specific for cytomegalovirus antigens. A later analysis found that most CMV-associated TCR beta chains appeared HLA-restricted, with HLA associations seemingly driven largely by CMV exposure. The only immune exposure information available for the cohort was CMV serostatus. It was suggested by the authors that the approach could potentially be generalized to other disease states and immunological phenotypes. In a later analysis, HLA-associated TCR beta chains showed more clonal expansion and lower generation probabilities than non-associated chains that were equally common. A further reported finding was that TCR beta sequences accurately predicted the HLA-A and HLA-B alleles for most subjects in the first cohort. The cohort was sequenced for TCR beta chains only, and without alpha or paired-chain data the features that could be detected were limited. When HLA alleles, especially DR and DQ, strongly co-occurred, TCR associations were difficult to assign to individual alleles. Because counts were too low, seventeen rarely observed V segments, including chromosome 9 orphons, were left out of the earlier analysis of over 550 of the donors.

The cohort was made up of about 670 healthy bone marrow donors. All cohort members were sampled while nominally healthy, although unrecorded immune exposures were likely present. The donor was CMV seronegative and was included in the group of about 350 seronegative cohort members. Each donor provided a peripheral blood sample, and peripheral blood mononuclear cells were used for TCR beta sequencing. The Qiagen DNeasy Blood Extraction Kit was used to extract genomic DNA from the blood cell samples. CDR1 SGHVS and CDR2 FQNEAQ were looked up in the germline V gene. The CDR3, from cysteine to phenylalanine, totals 12 residues. The only DNA kept is the CDR3, 36 bases in frame from the first base. Cut back by 8 bases and 5 bases, the V and J ends lie 12 bases apart. Concerning this clone itself: It lacks a known antigen. Qualities for individual bases were not recorded, and no much larger clone is one base off.

Sequencing was carried out using PBMCs. The clonotype comes from a man aged 40-49 years in good health and CMV-seronegative. The rearrangement combines TRBV7-8 with TRBJ1-2; the D region possibly corresponds to TRBD1 (5 bases align). The bases are TGTGCCAGCGGATCGACAGTGTATGGCTACACCTTC. This codes for CASGSTVYGYTF.